This paragraph reports one TCR beta chain. Its target is unknown. This entry belongs to a study of T cells in tuberculosis. Overall study results and limits: Active tuberculosis TCR-alpha repertoires lay closer to GMM-specific TCRs than IGRA-negative controls, suggesting clonal expansion.

Clones were read by immunoSEQ multiplex PCR, and TCRdb kept only the in-frame ones, dropping some. The repertoire consists of more than 35,000 clones, with around 93% occurring once and the leading ten covering 9.5% to 13%. Each clinical donor contributed on average approximately 90,000 T cells from unsorted cryopreserved PBMC. Trimming removed 0 bases from V and 2 bases from J, with 15 bases in between. Germline CDR1 reads SGHRS; CDR2 reads YFSETQ. This CDR3 is 17 amino acids long. Sequencing was done on a sample of PBMCs. The chain carries TRBV5-1 and TRBJ2-1, with a weak D call TRBD2 (7 bases). The clonotype originates from a donor between 10 and 35 years old with latent tuberculosis or without tuberculosis infection. Some clones in this sample may be carry-over from other donors' samples. CDR3 DNA: TGCGCCAGCAGCTTGGCTCCGGCGGGGGCGACCTACAATGAGCAGTTCTTC. Translation: CASSLAPAGATYNEQFF. Combining the CDR3 with reference TRBV5-1 and TRBJ2-1 gives the whole variable domain KAGVTQTPRYLIKTRGQQVTLSCSPISGHRSVSWYQQTPGQGLQFLFEYFSETQRNKGNFPGRFSGRQFSNSRSEMNVSTLELGDSALYLCASSLAPAGATYNEQFFGPGTRLTVL.